Sequencing of this T cell receptor beta chain was carried out in a study of T-cell reconstitution after alpha-beta-depleted transplantation in children. Points from the study as a whole: Certain patients had high TCRbeta diversity at day 60, and it came from recipient T cells and thymic progenitors that survived. Reports say that about two months after transplant, the alpha-beta T cells came out of several hundred graft clones that had expanded. T-cell counts and diversity at one year following transplant were attributed mainly to newly produced T cells.

The V and J ends lost 3 bases and 2 bases respectively, with 8 bases between them. This CDR3 contains 14 residues. Germline CDR1 LNHNV, CDR2 YYDKDF (reference sequence). This clonotype was counted many times. Its target is not known. The authors prepared the TCRbeta library with unique molecular identifiers. TCRdb re-called the PCR reads with MiXCR, one entry per CDR3 protein. The table shows about 190,000 distinct CDR3 sequences, with roughly 11% occurring only once. The sequence came from a boy between 2 and 10 years old with acute myeloid leukemia, due to receive a stem cell transplant. The rearrangement uses TRBV15 and TRBJ1-5; D is uncertain. Sequenced material: PBMCs, taken before TCRalphabeta/CD19-depleted stem cell transplant. CDR3 residues: CATSRQRGNQPQHF. DNA for the CDR3: TGTGCCACCAGCAGGCAGCGCGGCAATCAGCCCCAGCATTTT.